Detailed here is one T cell receptor (beta chain). Only in-frame clones appear in the TCRdb table, and some are missing; sequencing was by immunoSEQ multiplex PCR. The repertoire consists of approximately 180,000 clones, with about 79% occurring once and the leading ten covering 26%. J lost 13 bases, V lost 0 bases, and 7 bases had no gene match. The CDR3 is made up of 13 amino acids. Germline loops: CDR1 SGDLS, CDR2 YYNGEE. This specimen comes from a study of blood T cell repertoires in COVID-19. The J gene is TRBJ2-1, the V gene TRBV9, with 7 bases lining up with TRBD2. The material sequenced was peripheral blood. This clonotype was sampled from a woman in her 70s with acute or convalescent COVID-19. The CDR3 coding sequence is TGTGCCAGCAGCGTAGGTCTAGCGGAGAGACAGTTCTTC. This translates into CASSVGLAERQFF.